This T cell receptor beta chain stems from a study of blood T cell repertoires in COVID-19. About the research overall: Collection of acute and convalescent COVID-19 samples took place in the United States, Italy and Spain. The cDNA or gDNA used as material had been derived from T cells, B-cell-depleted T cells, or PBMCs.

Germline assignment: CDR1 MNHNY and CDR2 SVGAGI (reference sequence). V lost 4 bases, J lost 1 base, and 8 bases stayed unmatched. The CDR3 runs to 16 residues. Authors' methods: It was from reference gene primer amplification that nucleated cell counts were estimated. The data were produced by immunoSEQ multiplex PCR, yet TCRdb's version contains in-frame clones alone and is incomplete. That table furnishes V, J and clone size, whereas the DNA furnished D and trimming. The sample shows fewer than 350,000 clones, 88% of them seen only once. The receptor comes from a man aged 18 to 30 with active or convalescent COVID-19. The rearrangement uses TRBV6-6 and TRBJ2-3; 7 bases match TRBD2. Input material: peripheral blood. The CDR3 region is CASSSKRGLRTDTQYF. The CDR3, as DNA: TGTGCCAGCAGTTCAAAGCGGGGTCTACGCACAGATACGCAGTATTTT.